This TCR beta chain was recovered during a study of T cell responses to AZD1222 COVID-19 vaccine. Study details: Second doses at about 4 or about 12 weeks were pooled.

Comments on this clone: What it binds is unknown.

This CDR3 region has 15 residues. V shed 0 bases, J shed 2 bases, and the junction held 4 bases outside the gene matches. CDR1 is SGHRS and CDR2 is YFSETQ in the germline V gene. Study-wide points: Vaccine-associated CD4 TCRs ranged over spike, dominating at 160-218 and 743-854.

The protocol was immunoSEQ multiplex PCR, while the TCRdb copy is restricted to in-frame clones and leaves out a portion. The repertoire consists of roughly 140,000 clones, with about 90% occurring once and the leading ten covering 3% to 4.5%. This receptor was obtained from an adult in good health. Source: peripheral blood, taken on day 0 of AZD1222 vaccination. This rearrangement joins TRBV5-1 to TRBJ1-1; 7 nucleotides match TRBD1. The CDR3 nucleotides read TGCGCCAGCAGCTTGGGACAGGGAGGTAACACTGAAGCTTTCTTT. Amino acid sequence: CASSLGQGGNTEAFF.